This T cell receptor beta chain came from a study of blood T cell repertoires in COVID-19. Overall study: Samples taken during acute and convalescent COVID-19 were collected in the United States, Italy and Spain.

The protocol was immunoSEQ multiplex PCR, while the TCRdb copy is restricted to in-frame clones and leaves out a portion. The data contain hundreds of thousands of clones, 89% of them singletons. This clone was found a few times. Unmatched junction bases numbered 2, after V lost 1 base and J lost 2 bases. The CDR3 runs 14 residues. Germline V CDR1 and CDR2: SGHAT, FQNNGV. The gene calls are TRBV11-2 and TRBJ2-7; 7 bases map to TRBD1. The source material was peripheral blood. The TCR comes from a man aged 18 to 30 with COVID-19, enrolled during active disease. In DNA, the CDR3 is TGTGCCAGCAGCTTAGCTCAGGGGGCCTACGAGCAGTACTTC. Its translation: CASSLAQGAYEQYF.